The sample holds a few counts of the clone carrying this T cell receptor (beta chain). Clones were sequenced by immunoSEQ multiplex PCR, and TCRdb holds only the in-frame ones, with some missing. Of approximately 88,000 clones in the sample, over 80% are singletons; the top ten hold 1.6%. These data belong to a study of T cells after somatic rescue of genetic block. The CDR3 sequence is 15 residues long. CDR1 ENHRY and CDR2 SYGVKD come from the germline V gene. V was cut by 2 bases and J by 2 bases, with 13 bases left in between. This clonotype was sampled from a woman aged 18-30 years. The J gene is TRBJ2-7, the V gene TRBV10-3; D is undetermined. The specimen was peripheral blood mononuclear cells (PBMCs). DNA of the CDR3: TGTGCCATCAGTGAGGGACGAGGAAGTGCCTACGAGCAGTACTTC. Protein product: CAISEGRGSAYEQYF.